The 32 T cell receptor beta chains listed next were all sequenced from one sample in a study of CD8 T cells in ankylosing spondylitis. MiXCR was run by TCRdb on the 5' RACE reads, yielding one entry per CDR3 protein. The table has about 140,000 distinct CDR3 sequences, approximately 9.2% seen once. Material for sequencing was synovial fluid, either unsorted or a sorted T cell fraction (not recorded which). The receptor set was obtained from a male donor with ankylosing spondylitis.

The rearrangement joins TRBV29-1 to TRBJ2-7; D might be TRBD1 (6 bases). The CDR3 is made up of 12 amino acids. Trimming cost V 6 bases and J 12 bases, with 21 bases left between them. Germline V lookup: CDR1 SQVTM, CDR2 ANQGSEA. The CDR3 region is CSVGQSRGELYF. CDR3 in DNA: TGCAGCGTCGGACAGAGCAGGGGAGAGTTGTACTTC.

This clonotype appeared a few times. J is TRBJ2-7 and V is TRBV28, with D possibly being TRBD2 (5 bases). The CDR3 totals 13 residues. Germline CDR1 is MDHEN and CDR2 is SYDVKM. The V gene lost 4 bases and the J gene lost 3 bases, with 10 bases spanning the gap. DNA for the CDR3: TGTGCCAGCAGTTCCGGGGTTCACTACGAGCAGTACTTC. Amino acids: CASSSGVHYEQYF. The whole variable domain, remainder taken from reference TRBV28 and TRBJ2-7, is DVKVTQSSRYLVKRTGEKVFLECVQDMDHENMFWYRQDPGLGLRLIYFSYDVKMKEKGDIPEGYSVSREKKERFSLILESASTNQTSMYLCASSSGVHYEQYFGPGTRLTVT.

This clonotype was recorded many times. This chain connects TRBV29-1 to TRBJ2-1; 10 bases map to TRBD2. CDR3 length equals 16 residues. The germline CDR1 and CDR2 sequences are SQVTM and ANQGSEA. The trim removed 0 bases at V and 0 bases at J, leaving 2 bases unmatched. In DNA form, the CDR3 reads TGCAGCGTTGAAGAGGGACTAGCGAGCTCCTACAATGAGCAGTTCTTC. Protein product: CSVEEGLASSYNEQFF.

Ten or more counts support this clonotype. The chain carries TRBV12-3 or TRBV12-4 and TRBJ2-2; TRBD2 might be the D (6 bases). Trimming left V 0 bases short and J 4 bases short, with 6 bases between. The CDR3 contains 14 residues. CDR3 in amino acids: CASSLAGGTGELFF. The CDR3, as DNA: TGTGCCAGCAGTTTAGCGGGGGGCACCGGGGAGCTGTTTTTT.

This clonotype was seen repeatedly, ten times or more. The chain employs TRBV7-2 and TRBJ2-7; TRBD2 matches 15 bases. This CDR3 region has 15 residues. Germline trimming cut 5 bases from V and 6 bases from J; bases unmatched to any gene: 5. In germline, CDR1 is SGHTA, CDR2 FQGNSA. CDR3 residues: CASSIGLAGGPEQYF. The CDR3 DNA follows: TGTGCCAGCAGCATTGGACTAGCGGGAGGGCCCGAGCAGTACTTC.

In its sample, this clonotype was seen a few times. The chain uses TRBV18 and TRBJ1-2; D unresolved. The CDR3 spans 14 residues. Germline CDR1 KGHSH, CDR2 LQKENI. V shed 3 bases and J shed 5 bases, with 13 bases lying between them. The CDR3 region is CASSPQSALYGYTF. CDR3 sequence (DNA): TGTGCCAGCTCACCCCAATCGGCCCTTTATGGCTACACCTTC.

This clonotype was detected many times. The rearrangement links TRBV12-3 or TRBV12-4 to TRBJ1-1; D unclear. V was pared by 2 bases and J by 7 bases, with 5 bases between. The CDR3 is 11 residues long. The CDR3 bases are TGTGCCAGCAGTTTATCAGGTGAAGCTTTCTTT. Residues: CASSLSGEAFF.

This clonotype occurred many times. The chain has TRBV29-1 and TRBJ1-1, with D possibly TRBD1 on 6 matching bases. Trimming cost V 6 bases and J 5 bases, with 16 bases left between them. The CDR3 runs to 13 residues. Germline assignment: CDR1 SQVTM and CDR2 ANQGSEA. As DNA, the CDR3 is TGCAGCGTGGAACAGGGCGTGATGACTGAAGCTTTCTTT. Translated: CSVEQGVMTEAFF. Variable domain in full (rest from reference TRBV29-1 and TRBJ1-1): SAVISQKPSRDICQRGTSLTIQCQVDSQVTMMFWYRQQPGQSLTLIATANQGSEATYESGFVIDKFPISRPNLTFSTLTVSNMSPEDSSIYLCSVEQGVMTEAFFGQGTRLTVV.

By share, this clonotype counts as medium-sized. The CDR3 sequence is CASSRDLDYNEQFF. The CDR3 DNA reads TGTGCCAGCAGCCGGGACTTAGACTACAATGAGCAGTTCTTC. V is TRBV7-6 and J is TRBJ2-1, with TRBD2 as a possible D gene (6 bases). Germline CDR1 and CDR2: SGHVS and FNYEAQ. The germline V and J ends were trimmed by 5 bases and 3 bases, with 11 bases remaining between them. The CDR3 consists of 14 residues.

The CDR3 protein is CASSVRGSGSADTQYF. The CDR3 DNA reads TGTGCCAGCAGCGTCAGGGGTAGCGGGAGTGCAGATACGCAGTATTTT. V and J are TRBV9 and TRBJ2-3, with 9 positions matching TRBD2. The length of the CDR3 is 16 residues. Germline CDR1 SGDLS, CDR2 YYNGEE. V shed 2 bases and J 4 bases; nucleotides not matched to a gene: 8.

This chain links TRBV7-9 with TRBJ1-1; perhaps TRBD1 as D (6 bases). V shed 5 bases and J shed 3 bases, with 13 bases lying between them. The CDR3 sequence is 14 residues long. CDR1 and CDR2 (germline): SEHNR, FQNEAQ (reference sequence). This chain's CDR3 is CASSAQQGDTEAFF. DNA of the CDR3: TGTGCCAGCAGCGCCCAACAGGGCGACACTGAAGCTTTCTTT.

This clonotype was seen many times. The chain recombines TRBV20-1 with TRBJ2-1; weak D call: TRBD1 (5 bases). Germline CDR1 reads DFQATT; CDR2 reads SNEGSKA (reference sequence). The CDR3 loop spans 13 amino acids. V was shortened by 6 bases and J by 0 bases, with 9 bases between the two germline ends. This CDR3 reads CSAVQDSYNEQFF. The CDR3 bases are TGCAGTGCCGTACAGGACTCCTACAATGAGCAGTTCTTC.

This clonotype has ten or more counts. This sequence joins TRBV12-3 or TRBV12-4 and TRBJ1-1; D unresolved. The CDR3 loop spans 16 amino acids. V shed 6 bases and J shed 2 bases, with 19 bases lying between them. The CDR3 DNA reads TGTGCCAGCAGCATAATATTATGGGGTGGAAACACTGAAGCTTTCTTT. Encoded protein: CASSIILWGGNTEAFF.

This clonotype came up a few times. The V and J genes are TRBV2 and TRBJ1-2; 9 positions agree with TRBD1. After removal of 8 bases from V and 9 bases from J, the junction contained 10 bases not matched to a gene. The CDR3 is 13 residues long. Germline CDR1 and CDR2: SNHLY and FYNNEI. The CDR3 region has the DNA TGTGCCAGCCTGGGAGGTGGGACAGGGCGCTACACCTTC. Translation gives CASLGGGTGRYTF.

J is TRBJ2-1 and V is TRBV3-1; D is unclear. Trimming removed 4 bases at V and 9 bases at J, with 10 bases between. CDR3 length: 12 amino acids. The germline gives CDR1 LGHDT, CDR2 YNNKEL (reference sequence). The CDR3 loop is CASSPPVGEQFF. Written as DNA, the CDR3 is TGTGCCAGCAGCCCGCCCGTGGGTGAGCAGTTCTTC.

This clonotype was counted once. This rearrangement joins TRBV7-8 to TRBJ2-3, with a tentative D call TRBD1 (7 bases). The CDR3 covers 15 residues. Deletions cut 4 bases from V and 5 bases from J, with 16 bases between. Germline loops: CDR1 SGHVS, CDR2 FQNEAQ. DNA of the CDR3: TGTGCCAGCAGCTCCGGGGGTTACAGGGGAGATACGCAGTATTTT. It is translated as CASSSGGYRGDTQYF.

The V gene is TRBV7-6, the J gene TRBJ2-5; 8 positions agree with TRBD1. Per germline, CDR1 SGHVS and CDR2 FNYEAQ. Trimming at V came to 0 bases and at J to 3 bases, leaving 21 bases not matched to a gene. The CDR3 loop spans 21 amino acids. The CDR3 bases are TGTGCCAGCAGCTTAGCCGGTCGGGGTGGGACAGGCAAGAGTATAGAAGAGACCCAGTACTTC. Translation gives CASSLAGRGGTGKSIEETQYF.

In its sample, this clonotype was seen a few times. The chain uses TRBV6-1 and TRBJ1-2, with D perhaps matching TRBD1 (6 bases). The length of the CDR3 is 14 residues. V lost 6 bases, J lost 2 bases, and 13 bases lay in between. Germline V gene lookup returns CDR1 MNHNS and CDR2 SASEGT. DNA of the CDR3: TGTGCCAGCAGGCCTACTACAGGGAACTATGGCTACACCTTC. Protein product: CASRPTTGNYGYTF.

This CDR3 is CASSLQGRNSPLHF. The DNA of the CDR3 is TGTGCCAGCAGTTTACAGGGGAGGAATTCACCCCTCCACTTT. V usage is TRBV12-3 or TRBV12-4 and J usage is TRBJ1-6, with a tentative D call TRBD1 (6 bases). There are 14 residues in the CDR3. Trimming left V 2 bases short and J 7 bases short, with 9 bases between.

This clonotype was recorded at least ten times. The chain is built from TRBV20-1 and TRBJ2-7; 12 bases agree with TRBD2. The J segment lost 3 bases and the V segment lost 5 bases, leaving 5 bases of the junction unmatched. CDR3 length: 14 amino acids. Germline V CDR1 and CDR2: DFQATT, SNEGSKA (reference sequence). Written as DNA, the CDR3 is TGCAGTGCTTGGACTAGCGGGGAAATCTACGAGCAGTACTTC. It yields the protein CSAWTSGEIYEQYF.

This chain uses TRBV5-5 with TRBJ2-7; a weak D match, TRBD2 (7 bases). The CDR3 totals 18 residues. V was shortened by 9 bases and J by 0 bases, with 28 bases between the two germline ends. CDR1 and CDR2 from the germline V gene are SGHKS and YYEKEE (reference sequence). CDR3 DNA sequence: TGTGCCATGAGACCCGGACTAGTCTGGGGGCCAAGCTCCTACGAGCAGTACTTC. This encodes CAMRPGLVWGPSSYEQYF. The full variable domain, completed using reference TRBV5-5 and TRBJ2-7, is DAGVTQSPTHLIKTRGQQVTLRCSPISGHKSVSWYQQVLGQGPQFIFQYYEKEERGRGNFPDRFSARQFPNYSSELNVNALLLGDSALYLCAMRPGLVWGPSSYEQYFGPGTRLTVT.

This clonotype was seen at least ten times. The chain has TRBV5-1 and TRBJ1-5; no definite D call. The germline V gene encodes CDR1 SGHRS and CDR2 YFSETQ. The CDR3 is 17 residues long. Deletions cut 4 bases from V and 2 bases from J, with 19 bases between. The CDR3 DNA reads TGCGCCAGCAGCGAGGACGCCGTGGGTTCTGGCAATCAGCCCCAGCATTTT. Protein: CASSEDAVGSGNQPQHF.

The sample holds many counts of this clonotype. The chain recombines TRBV7-2 with TRBJ2-4, with a weak D call TRBD1 (6 bases). V gave up 2 bases and J gave up 11 bases, with 13 bases separating them. Germline CDR1 reads SGHTA; CDR2 reads FQGNSA. This CDR3 is built from 13 residues. CDR3 residues: CASSLRAGAVQYF. The CDR3 nucleotides are TGTGCCAGCAGCTTAAGGGCAGGGGCCGTTCAGTACTTC.

This clonotype was detected many times. The chain employs TRBV5-1 and TRBJ2-1; TRBD1 aligns across 7 bases. The CDR3 is 14 residues long. The trim removed 2 bases at V and 2 bases at J, leaving 1 base unmatched. Germline V lookup: CDR1 SGHRS, CDR2 YFSETQ. The chain's CDR3 is CASSLQGTYNEQFF. In DNA, the CDR3 is TGCGCCAGCAGCTTACAGGGGACCTACAATGAGCAGTTCTTC.

V and J are TRBV27 and TRBJ1-2; D possibly corresponds to TRBD1 (5 bases). Germline V CDR1 and CDR2: MNHEY, SMNVEV (reference sequence). V lost 2 bases, J lost 4 bases, and 11 bases lay in between. The CDR3 totals 14 residues. CDR3 in DNA: TGTGCCAGCAGTTTAGATACCAGGGTCTATGGCTACACCTTC. It codes for CASSLDTRVYGYTF.

The rearrangement joins TRBV6-2 or TRBV6-3 to TRBJ2-7; 9 bases are a match to TRBD1. The V gene's germline CDR1 is MNHEY and CDR2 SVGEGT. The trim removed 5 bases at V and 7 bases at J, leaving 9 bases unmatched. This CDR3 is built from 14 residues. The CDR3 is CASSPAGQGDEQYF. CDR3 DNA: TGTGCCAGCAGTCCGGCGGGACAGGGTGATGAGCAGTACTTC.

This clonotype occurred many times. The gene calls are TRBV5-5 and TRBJ2-1; D may be TRBD1 or TRBD2 (9 bases each). Per germline, CDR1 SGHKS and CDR2 YYEKEE (reference sequence). V lost 3 bases and J 4 bases, leaving 14 bases between the germline ends. This CDR3 is built from 15 residues. The CDR3 bases are TGTGCCAGCAGCTCTAGCGGGACAGGGTACAATGAGCAGTTCTTC. Translating gives CASSSSGTGYNEQFF.

There are many counts of this clonotype. The rearrangement uses TRBV29-1 and TRBJ1-2, with 7 bases identical to TRBD1. The V gene end was trimmed by 5 bases and the J gene end by 7 bases; junction bases not matched to a gene: 13. The length of the CDR3 is 14 residues. Germline CDR1 is SQVTM and CDR2 is ANQGSEA. The CDR3 here is CSVLRIDREGGYTF. In DNA form, the CDR3 reads TGCAGCGTTCTCCGGATAGACAGGGAGGGTGGCTACACCTTC.

This clonotype showed up many times. This chain links TRBV7-9 with TRBJ2-3; possible D gene TRBD1, 5 bases. The CDR3 extends over 12 amino acids. Per the germline V gene, CDR1 is SEHNR and CDR2 is FQNEAQ (reference sequence). Deletions cut 7 bases from V and 5 bases from J, with 10 bases between. CDR3 DNA: TGTGCCAGCACCTCCGGACAAGATACGCAGTATTTT. It yields the protein CASTSGQDTQYF.

This clonotype came up many times. This chain links TRBV20-1 with TRBJ2-5; 8 nucleotides match TRBD2. The V segment lost 1 base and the J segment 6 bases; nucleotides outside the gene matches: 13. This CDR3 contains 16 residues. In germline, CDR1 is DFQATT, CDR2 SNEGSKA (reference sequence). The CDR3, as DNA: TGCAGTGCTAGAGGAAGACGAGCGGGAGATATGCAGACCCAGTACTTC. Its translation: CSARGRRAGDMQTQYF.

The chain has TRBV6-5 and TRBJ2-2; 7 nucleotides line up with TRBD2. V was pared by 1 base and J by 7 bases, with 9 bases of the junction left unmatched. CDR1 and CDR2 from the germline V gene are MNHEY and SVGAGI. The CDR3 is 16 residues long. The CDR3 DNA sequence: TGTGCCAGCAGTTACTGGGGGGGGGAAGGCGGCGGGGAGCTGTTTTTT. Protein product: CASSYWGGEGGGELFF.

This clonotype was seen only a few times. The chain recombines TRBV7-8 with TRBJ2-7, with D unclear. Germline V gives CDR1 SGHVS, CDR2 FQNEAQ. Trimming shortened V by 1 base and J by 3 bases, and 10 bases separated the two germline ends. This CDR3 comprises 14 residues. The CDR3 nucleotides read TGTGCCAGCAGCTTAGATCCCAGAAACTACGAGCAGTACTTC. Protein product: CASSLDPRNYEQYF. Supplemented by reference TRBV7-8 and TRBJ2-7, the full variable domain reads GAGVSQSPRYKVAKRGQDVALRCDPISGHVSLFWYQQALGQGPEFLTYFQNEAQLDKSGLPSDRFFAERPEGSVSTLKIQRTQQEDSAVYLCASSLDPRNYEQYFGPGTRLTVT.